This note documents a single TCR beta chain sequence. Its antigen remains unidentified. The data stem from a study of T cells in Graves' hyperthyroidism and ophthalmopathy. Whole-study findings and limits: In the blood, most expanded thyroid clonotypes above 0.001 appeared as well.

The ends lost 1 base at V and 6 bases at J; junction bases unmatched: 8. CDR1 SGHRS and CDR2 YFSETQ come from the germline V gene. This CDR3 comprises 15 residues. PBMCs were sourced from more than 9 ml fresh peripheral blood. Amplified TCR beta CDR3 regions came from RNA transcripts. With the HTBI primer set, the TCR CDR3 went through a first round of RT-PCR. TCRdb fed the multiplex PCR reads into MiXCR, producing one record per CDR3 protein. The sample gives a few hundred thousand distinct CDR3 sequences, 15% to 18% of which show up once; under 7.5% is in the top ten. What was sequenced was blood. This sequence joins TRBV5-1 and TRBJ2-3, with TRBD2 identical over 7 bases. This clonotype originated in a woman in her thirties with Graves' hyperthyroidism. The CDR3 nucleotides are TGCGCCAGCAGCTTGAAGGCGGGAGAGTTGGATACGCAGTATTTT. This translates into CASSLKAGELDTQYF.